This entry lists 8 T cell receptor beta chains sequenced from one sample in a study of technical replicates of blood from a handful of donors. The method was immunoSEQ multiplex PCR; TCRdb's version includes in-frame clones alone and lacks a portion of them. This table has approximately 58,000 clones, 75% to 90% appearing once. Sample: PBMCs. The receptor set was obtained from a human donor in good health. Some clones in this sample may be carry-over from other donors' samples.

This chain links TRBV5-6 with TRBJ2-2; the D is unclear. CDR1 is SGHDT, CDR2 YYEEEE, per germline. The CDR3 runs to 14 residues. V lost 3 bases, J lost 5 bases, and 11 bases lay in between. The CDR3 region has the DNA TGTGCCAGCAGCTCCTTTTTCAGTACCGGGGAGCTGTTTTTT. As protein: CASSSFFSTGELFF.

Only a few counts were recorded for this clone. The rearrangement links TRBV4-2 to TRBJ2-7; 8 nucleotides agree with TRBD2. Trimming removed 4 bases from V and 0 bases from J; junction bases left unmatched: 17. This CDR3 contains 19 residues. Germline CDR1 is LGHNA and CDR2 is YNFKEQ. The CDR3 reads CASSLGAGGDPISSYEQYF. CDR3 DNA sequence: TGTGCCAGCAGCCTCGGTGCGGGGGGCGACCCCATTTCCTCCTACGAGCAGTACTTC.

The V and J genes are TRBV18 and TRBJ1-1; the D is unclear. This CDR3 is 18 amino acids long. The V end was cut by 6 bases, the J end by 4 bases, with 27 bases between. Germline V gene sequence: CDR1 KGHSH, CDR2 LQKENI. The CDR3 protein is CASSPGRVAGLVRTEAFF. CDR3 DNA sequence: TGTGCCAGCTCCCCAGGAAGGGTAGCGGGTTTGGTTCGCACTGAAGCTTTCTTT.

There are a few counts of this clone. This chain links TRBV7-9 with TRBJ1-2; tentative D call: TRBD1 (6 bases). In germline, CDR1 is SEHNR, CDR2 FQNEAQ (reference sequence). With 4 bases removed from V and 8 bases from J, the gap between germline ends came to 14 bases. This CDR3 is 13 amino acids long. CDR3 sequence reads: CASSSPGVYGYTF. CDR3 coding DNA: TGTGCCAGCAGCTCTCCAGGGGTTTACGGCTACACCTTC.

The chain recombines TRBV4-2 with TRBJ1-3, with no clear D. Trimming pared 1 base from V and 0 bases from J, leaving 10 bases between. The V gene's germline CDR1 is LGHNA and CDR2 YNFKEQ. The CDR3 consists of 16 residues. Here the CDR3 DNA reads TGTGCCAGCAGCCAAGTCGACTTTCGCTCTGGAAACACCATATATTTT. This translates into CASSQVDFRSGNTIYF.

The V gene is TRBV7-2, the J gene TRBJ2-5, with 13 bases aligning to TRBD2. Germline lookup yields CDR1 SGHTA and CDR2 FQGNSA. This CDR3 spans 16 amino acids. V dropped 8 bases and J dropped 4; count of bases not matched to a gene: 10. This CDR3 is CASRPWGTSGAETQYF. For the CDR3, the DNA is TGTGCCAGCCGGCCTTGGGGGACTAGCGGGGCAGAGACCCAGTACTTC.

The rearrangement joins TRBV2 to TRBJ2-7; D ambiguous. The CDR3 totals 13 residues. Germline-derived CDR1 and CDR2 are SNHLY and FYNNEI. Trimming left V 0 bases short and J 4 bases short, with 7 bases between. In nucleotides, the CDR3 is TGTGCCAGCAGTGAAGCTACCAGATACGAGCAGTACTTC. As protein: CASSEATRYEQYF.

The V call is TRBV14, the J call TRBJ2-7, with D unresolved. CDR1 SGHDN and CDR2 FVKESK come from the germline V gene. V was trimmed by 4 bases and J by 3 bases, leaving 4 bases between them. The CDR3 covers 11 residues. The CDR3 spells CASSRGYEQYF. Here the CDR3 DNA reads TGTGCCAGCAGCCGAGGCTACGAGCAGTACTTC.